This T cell receptor (beta chain) was identified in a study of vaccination effects on CD4 cells after COVID-19. Antigen-specific CD4+ T cells were first expanded with viral peptide pools by the ViraFEST assay and only then sequenced. It was after nine to eleven days of culture that CD4+ T cells were isolated. Neither prior SARS-CoV-2 infection nor positive nucleocapsid antibodies were present in the vaccine recipients. Cultures of 2 million or so PBMC per well contained approximately 9.6 IU/ml IL-2 plus 10 ug/ml peptides. Here immunoSEQ multiplex PCR was the method, and the copy in TCRdb shows in-frame clones only, minus some. The sample comprises approximately 23,000 clones, 65% to 80% of which are singletons, and 11% rests with the top ten. As regards this clone: As yet, its antigen is unknown.

This CDR3 is 12 amino acids long. V dropped 4 bases and J dropped 6 bases, with 7 bases sitting between them. CDR1 LGHDT and CDR2 YNNKEL come from the germline V gene (reference sequence). The specimen comprised CD4+ T cells from PBMCs cultured with HCoV-NL63 spike peptides, sampled before COVID-19 vaccination. This rearrangement joins TRBV3-1 (or the pseudogene TRBV3-2) to TRBJ2-1; unclear D gene. This TCR came from a human donor who received a COVID-19 vaccine. The DNA for the CDR3 is TGTGCCAGCAGCCGCCCGGGCAATGAGCAGTTCTTC. It specifies CASSRPGNEQFF.